These T cell receptor beta chains were read from a single sample in a study of identical twins. TCRdb passed the 5' RACE reads through MiXCR, listing each CDR3 protein once. This table has some 440,000 distinct CDR3 sequences, around 24% appearing once. This same sample was also taken into another study, of T cells expressing NK-cell markers.

The specimen was CD4+ T cells sorted from blood. Receptor source: a woman younger than 30 in good health. CDR3s include the opening cysteine and the closing phenylalanine or tryptophan. Each record gives: V gene, clone size, D gene, J gene, CDR3 protein, CDR3 DNA. D genes are given only for firm matches. The size of a clone is reported for some rows only, either as once, few or many, or as a class for expanded clones.

>TRBV6-5|.|TRBD2|TRBJ2-7
CASSYVPSGRARYEQYF
TGTGCCAGCAGTTACGTCCCTAGCGGGAGGGCCCGGTACGAGCAGTACTTC
>TRBV10-3|.|.|TRBJ2-7
CAISESWGREQYF
TGTGCCATCAGTGAGTCTTGGGGACGGGAGCAGTACTTC
>TRBV12-3/TRBV12-4|many|.|TRBJ1-6
CASSSIDDSPLHF
TGTGCCAGCAGTTCGATAGATGATTCACCCCTCCACTTT
>TRBV20-1|few|.|TRBJ2-7
CSAKQGRSEQYF
TGCAGTGCTAAACAGGGACGGAGCGAGCAGTACTTC
>TRBV6-1|once|TRBD1|TRBJ1-2
CASSRGDRNYGYTF
TGTGCCAGCAGTCGTGGGGACAGGAACTATGGCTACACCTTC
>TRBV20-1|few|.|TRBJ2-2
CSGLRLRGTGELFF
TGCAGTGGCCTCCGGCTCAGAGGTACCGGGGAGCTGTTTTTT
>TRBV12-3/TRBV12-4|many|.|TRBJ1-2
CASSPPYDRHYGYTF
TGTGCCAGCAGTCCACCCTATGACAGACACTATGGCTACACCTTC
>TRBV10-3|few|TRBD1|TRBJ1-1
CAISLDRDTEAFF
TGTGCCATCAGTTTGGACAGGGACACTGAAGCTTTCTTT
>TRBV12-3/TRBV12-4|many|.|TRBJ1-1
CASSFQIWGSEAFF
TGTGCCAGCAGTTTTCAAATCTGGGGGTCAGAAGCTTTCTTT
>TRBV20-1|.|.|TRBJ2-2
CSASPATGRRNTGELFF
TGCAGTGCTAGCCCGGCCACAGGACGGAGGAACACCGGGGAGCTGTTTTTT
>TRBV7-2|.|.|TRBJ2-7
CASSLFSSYEQYF
TGTGCCAGCAGCTTATTTAGCTCCTACGAGCAGTACTTC
>TRBV20-1|.|.|TRBJ2-5
CSAIPGRKETQYF
TGCAGTGCTATTCCAGGGCGGAAGGAGACCCAGTACTTC
>TRBV10-3|few|TRBD1|TRBJ2-7
CAISTSGTGGEKQYF
TGTGCCATCAGTACTTCCGGGACAGGGGGCGAGAAGCAGTACTTC
>TRBV5-6|few|.|TRBJ2-1
CASSFGFSYNEQFF
TGTGCCAGCAGCTTTGGCTTCTCCTACAATGAGCAGTTCTTC
>TRBV15|many|.|TRBJ1-1
CATSRATLRNTEAFF
TGTGCCACCAGCAGGGCTACTCTCAGGAACACTGAAGCTTTCTTT
>TRBV6-5|.|TRBD1|TRBJ1-4
CASSSPGTGEEKLFF
TGTGCCAGCAGTTCCCCCGGGACAGGGGAAGAAAAACTGTTTTTT
>TRBV5-6|.|.|TRBJ1-2
CASSTDGYGYTF
TGTGCCAGCAGCACGGACGGCTATGGCTACACCTTC
>TRBV6-1|few|.|TRBJ1-1
CASSRGSPNTEAFF
TGTGCCAGCAGTAGGGGCTCTCCGAACACTGAAGCTTTCTTT
>TRBV20-1|.|.|TRBJ2-5
CSARDRGGGGVQETQYF
TGCAGTGCTAGAGACCGCGGGGGCGGGGGCGTTCAAGAGACCCAGTACTTC
>TRBV12-3/TRBV12-4|.|.|TRBJ1-5
CASSFFGVQPQHF
TGTGCCAGCAGTTTCTTTGGCGTTCAGCCCCAGCATTTT
>TRBV20-1|few|.|TRBJ2-7
CSARDRGNYYEQYF
TGCAGTGCTAGAGATCGGGGGAATTACTACGAGCAGTACTTC
>TRBV6-1|many|.|TRBJ1-3
CASSATDTSGNTIYF
TGTGCCAGCAGCGCAACCGACACCTCTGGAAACACCATATATTTT
>TRBV6-1|.|.|TRBJ1-1
CASTPAGMGTEAFF
TGTGCCAGCACCCCCGCCGGCATGGGCACTGAAGCTTTCTTT
>TRBV7-9|.|.|TRBJ1-6
CASSLMTEESPLHF
TGTGCCAGCAGCTTAATGACAGAAGAGTCACCCCTCCACTTT
>TRBV7-9|many|.|TRBJ2-5
CASSLVREETQYF
TGTGCCAGCAGCTTAGTGCGGGAAGAGACCCAGTACTTC
>TRBV7-9|few|.|TRBJ1-2
CASTQLTGMGYGYTF
TGTGCCAGCACCCAACTGACAGGCATGGGCTATGGCTACACCTTC
>TRBV12-3/TRBV12-4|.|TRBD1|TRBJ2-7
CASSAQGNSYEQYF
TGTGCCAGCAGTGCACAGGGGAACTCCTACGAGCAGTACTTC
>TRBV27|few|TRBD2|TRBJ2-3
CASRRTSGTDTQYF
TGTGCCAGCAGGCGGACTAGCGGAACAGATACGCAGTATTTT
>TRBV6-1|.|TRBD1|TRBJ2-1
CASRGQGSYNEQFF
TGTGCCAGCAGGGGACAGGGCTCCTACAATGAGCAGTTCTTC
>TRBV6-2/TRBV6-3|.|TRBD1|TRBJ2-7
CASSYRQGVHEQYF
TGTGCCAGCAGTTACAGGCAGGGGGTCCACGAGCAGTACTTC
>TRBV25-1|.|.|TRBJ2-1
CACSPRKNEQFF
TGTGCCTGTAGTCCGAGGAAGAATGAGCAGTTCTTC
>TRBV7-2|many|TRBD2|TRBJ2-7
CASSLAGLVYEQYF
TGTGCCAGCAGCTTAGCTGGACTAGTCTACGAGCAGTACTTC
>TRBV12-3/TRBV12-4|.|TRBD1|TRBJ1-5
CASASQGAYQPQHF
TGTGCCAGCGCCTCTCAGGGGGCCTATCAGCCCCAGCATTTT
>TRBV6-2/TRBV6-3|few|TRBD2|TRBJ2-1
CATRLAGSSYNEQFF
TGTGCCACGCGACTAGCGGGAAGCTCCTACAATGAGCAGTTCTTC
>TRBV3-1|.|.|TRBJ2-4
CASSQVRTVAKNIQYF
TGTGCCAGCAGCCAAGTGAGGACAGTAGCCAAAAACATTCAGTACTTC
>TRBV12-3/TRBV12-4|.|TRBD2|TRBJ2-7
CASSGESGGYEQYF
TGTGCCAGCAGCGGGGAGTCGGGGGGCTACGAGCAGTACTTC
>TRBV12-3/TRBV12-4|.|.|TRBJ2-7
CASSLSGFSNEQYF
TGTGCCAGCAGCTTGTCAGGGTTTAGCAACGAGCAGTACTTC
>TRBV5-1|few|TRBD1|TRBJ1-2
CASSPDRSYGYTF
TGCGCCAGCAGCCCGGACAGGTCCTATGGCTACACCTTC
>TRBV20-1|.|.|TRBJ2-1
CSARGPSYNEQFF
TGCAGTGCTAGGGGGCCCTCCTACAATGAGCAGTTCTTC
>TRBV13|once|.|TRBJ2-7
CASRRGEIPYEQYF
TGTGCCAGCAGGAGGGGGGAAATTCCCTACGAGCAGTACTTC
>TRBV29-1|.|TRBD2|TRBJ2-5
CSVFGTSWGTQYF
TGCAGCGTTTTCGGGACTAGCTGGGGGACCCAGTACTTC
>TRBV12-3/TRBV12-4|few|TRBD1|TRBJ2-3
CASSFGRGRRTDTQYF
TGTGCCAGCAGTTTCGGCAGGGGGCGACGCACAGATACGCAGTATTTT
>TRBV5-1|.|.|TRBJ1-3
CASTQGGDTIYF
TGCGCCAGCACTCAGGGCGGAGACACCATATATTTT
>TRBV20-1|.|.|TRBJ2-2
CSAREAAGGELFF
TGCAGTGCTAGAGAAGCCGCGGGGGGGGAGCTGTTTTTT
>TRBV12-3/TRBV12-4|many|TRBD2|TRBJ2-1
CASSRSGGSFF
TGTGCCAGCAGCCGTAGCGGGGGCTCGTTCTTC
>TRBV6-2/TRBV6-3|.|.|TRBJ2-5
CASSPMGKETQYF
TGTGCCAGCAGTCCAATGGGTAAAGAGACCCAGTACTTC
>TRBV12-3/TRBV12-4|many|.|TRBJ2-3
CASSPRVTDTQYF
TGTGCCAGCAGTCCGCGTGTTACGGATACGCAGTATTTT
>TRBV7-2|few|TRBD2|TRBJ2-1
CASSLARDYLVEFF
TGTGCCAGCAGCTTAGCCCGGGACTATCTTGTGGAGTTCTTC